These 23 T cell receptor beta chains came from one sample sequenced in a study of siplizumab effects on memory and regulatory T cells. The protocol was immunoSEQ multiplex PCR, while the TCRdb copy is restricted to in-frame clones and leaves out a portion. The sample has roughly 100,000 clones, under 95% seen once. The sequencing input was CD4+ T cells sorted from blood. The receptors were gathered from a human donor in good health.

The gene calls are TRBV5-4 and TRBJ2-2; D possibly uses TRBD1 or TRBD2 (5 bases each). Looked up from germline, CDR1 is SGHNT and CDR2 is YYREEE (reference sequence). V lost 2 bases and J 6 bases, leaving 11 bases between the germline ends. This CDR3 comprises 14 residues. The CDR3 region has the DNA TGTGCCAGCAGCTTTGTGGGGGACCCCGGGGAGCTGTTTTTT. Amino acid sequence: CASSFVGDPGELFF.

The rearrangement uses TRBV6-5 and TRBJ2-7; D is undetermined. Germline V gene lookup returns CDR1 MNHEY and CDR2 SVGAGI. V lost 3 bases to trimming and J lost 7 bases, with 4 bases between them. CDR3 length: 10 amino acids. CDR3 protein: CASSYREQYF. The CDR3 coding sequence is TGTGCCAGCAGTTATCGGGAGCAGTACTTC.

The rearrangement joins TRBV4-1 to TRBJ2-3; 14 bases line up with TRBD2. Germline V lookup: CDR1 MGHRA, CDR2 YSYEKL. CDR3 length: 16 amino acids. The ends lost 1 base at V and 7 bases at J; junction bases unmatched: 4. This CDR3 reads CASSQATSGGAYTQYF. The CDR3 region has the DNA TGCGCCAGCAGCCAAGCGACTAGCGGGGGGGCTTATACGCAGTATTTT.

The gene calls are TRBV6-5 and TRBJ2-7; tentatively, D is TRBD1 (5 bases). V lost 6 bases and J lost 5, with 11 bases in between. The CDR3 runs to 12 residues. The germline CDR1 and CDR2 sequences are MNHEY and SVGAGI. The DNA of the CDR3 is TGTGCCAGCAGCCTCCGACAGAACGAGCAGTACTTC. Its protein product is CASSLRQNEQYF.

In its sample, this clone was seen once. The rearrangement joins TRBV19 to TRBJ1-5; perhaps TRBD1 as D (6 bases). The germline CDR1 and CDR2 sequences are LNHDA and SQIVND (reference sequence). CDR3 size: 13 residues. V was cut by 7 bases and J by 7 bases, with 14 bases left in between. Here the CDR3 reads CASTDRGGQPQHF. The DNA for the CDR3 is TGTGCCAGTACCGACCGGGGGGGCCAGCCCCAGCATTTT.

V and J are TRBV9 and TRBJ2-7; 10 bases match TRBD2. The CDR3 totals 15 residues. V trimming: 4 bases; J trimming: 3 bases; junction bases outside the gene matches: 7. Germline assignment: CDR1 SGDLS and CDR2 YYNGEE. CDR3: CASSLAGDLGYEQYF. The DNA of the CDR3 is TGTGCCAGCAGCCTAGCGGGAGATCTGGGCTACGAGCAGTACTTC. The full variable domain, rest sourced from reference TRBV9 and TRBJ2-7, is DSGVTQTPKHLITATGQRVTLRCSPRSGDLSVYWYQQSLDQGLQFLIQYYNGEERAKGNILERFSAQQFPDLHSELNLSSLELGDSALYFCASSLAGDLGYEQYFGPGTRLTVT.

The gene calls are TRBV19 and TRBJ2-5, with 9 bases that match TRBD2. The CDR3 extends over 16 amino acids. In germline, CDR1 is LNHDA, CDR2 SQIVND (reference sequence). With 7 bases clipped from V and 2 bases from J, the junction kept 11 bases outside the gene matches. The CDR3 reads CASTSLGREGQETQYF. DNA for the CDR3: TGTGCCAGTACCTCCCTAGGGCGGGAGGGACAAGAGACCCAGTACTTC.

The J gene is TRBJ2-7, the V gene TRBV4-2; TRBD1 agrees at 12 bases. Trimming took 2 bases from V and 6 from J; bases not matched to a gene: 5. There are 15 residues in the CDR3. Germline CDR1 reads LGHNA; CDR2 reads YNFKEQ. The CDR3 DNA reads TGTGCCAGCAGCCAAACCGGGACAGGGGGCCTCGAGCAGTACTTC. Residues: CASSQTGTGGLEQYF.

CDR3 sequence reads: CSVGWPSGRRSPYEQYF. Here the CDR3 DNA reads TGCAGCGTTGGGTGGCCTAGCGGGAGGAGGTCCCCTTACGAGCAGTACTTC. The chain links TRBV29-1 to TRBJ2-7; TRBD2 matches at 11 bases. This CDR3 region has 17 residues. Germline loops: CDR1 SQVTM, CDR2 ANQGSEA. Trimming removed 4 bases from V and 4 bases from J; junction bases left unmatched: 15.

The V and J genes are TRBV19 and TRBJ1-5, with a tentative D call TRBD1 (5 bases). Germline loops: CDR1 LNHDA, CDR2 SQIVND (reference sequence). Trimming left V 0 bases short and J 4 bases short, with 16 bases between. This CDR3 has 17 amino acids. The CDR3 DNA is TGTGCCAGTAGTATAGATAGTGGGCAGGGTCGGAATCAGCCCCAGCATTTT. It yields the protein CASSIDSGQGRNQPQHF.

The chain recombines TRBV6-5 with TRBJ2-5, with TRBD2 as a possible D gene (5 bases). The CDR3 contains 14 residues. The germline V and J ends were trimmed by 1 base and 5 bases, with 11 bases remaining between them. The germline gives CDR1 MNHEY, CDR2 SVGAGI. CDR3 DNA: TGTGCCAGCAGTTACTGGGCGGGCTCGGAGACCCAGTACTTC. It codes for CASSYWAGSETQYF.

The chain has TRBV25-1 and TRBJ2-7; D may be TRBD1 or TRBD2 (7 bases each). The V end lost 6 bases, the J end lost 2 bases, and 17 bases lay between the germline ends. The germline V gene encodes CDR1 MGHDK and CDR2 SYGVNS. The CDR3 has 15 amino acids. CDR3 bases: TGTGCCAGCAGACCAGGGGGAGGGGAAGCCTACGAGCAGTACTTC. Translating gives CASRPGGGEAYEQYF.

This rearrangement joins TRBV10-3 to TRBJ2-7, with D hard to call. Trimming shortened V by 0 bases and J by 1 base, and 7 bases separated the two germline ends. Germline CDR1 ENHRY, CDR2 SYGVKD. CDR3 length: 14 residues. The CDR3 nucleotides read TGTGCCATCAGTGAGTCGACGGGTTCCTACGAGCAGTACTTC. It encodes CAISESTGSYEQYF.

V and J are TRBV5-1 and TRBJ2-3; 8 bases are shared with TRBD2. The junction had 8 bases not matched to a gene; V was cut back by 1 base and J by 4 bases. The CDR3 has 16 residues. Germline V lookup: CDR1 SGHRS, CDR2 YFSETQ. The CDR3 DNA is TGCGCCAGCAGCTTGAACACAGCGGGAGTTCCAGATACGCAGTATTTT. This codes for CASSLNTAGVPDTQYF.

The chain uses TRBV9 and TRBJ2-5; possibly TRBD2 for D (7 bases). Deletions cut 4 bases from V and 2 bases from J, with 15 bases between. The length of the CDR3 is 15 residues. The germline V gene has CDR1 SGDLS and CDR2 YYNGEE. Here the CDR3 reads CASSPRGAAQETQYF. Here the CDR3 DNA reads TGTGCCAGCAGCCCACGGGGGGCCGCTCAAGAGACCCAGTACTTC.

The rearrangement joins TRBV5-4 to TRBJ2-2; no clear D. The CDR3 spans 14 residues. The germline V and J ends were trimmed by 4 bases and 4 bases, with 11 bases remaining between them. Germline V gene lookup returns CDR1 SGHNT and CDR2 YYREEE (reference sequence). The CDR3 is CASSRHGGTGELFF. The DNA for the CDR3 is TGTGCCAGCAGCAGGCACGGCGGCACCGGGGAGCTGTTTTTT.

This sequence joins TRBV5-1 and TRBJ1-1; no clear D. Trimming pared 2 bases from V and 5 bases from J, leaving 13 bases between. Germline CDR1 SGHRS, CDR2 YFSETQ. The CDR3 loop spans 14 amino acids. CDR3 protein: CASSFLGDGTEAFF. The CDR3 DNA is TGCGCCAGCAGCTTCCTTGGGGATGGGACTGAAGCTTTCTTT.

The rearrangement uses TRBV5-1 and TRBJ1-2; perhaps TRBD1 as D (5 bases). The germline gives CDR1 SGHRS, CDR2 YFSETQ. V lost 2 bases to trimming and J lost 4 bases, with 9 bases between them. This CDR3 has 13 amino acids. The CDR3 nucleotides are TGCGCCAGCAGCTTCGGGACCTCCTATGGCTACACCTTC. It translates to CASSFGTSYGYTF.

The V and J genes are TRBV10-3 and TRBJ2-1; 9 bases map to TRBD1. Germline values: CDR1 ENHRY, CDR2 SYGVKD. The CDR3 loop spans 14 amino acids. V lost 6 bases to trimming and J lost 4 bases; unmatched junction nucleotides: 4. CDR3 coding DNA: TGTGCCATCAGGGGACAGGGCTCTTACAATGAGCAGTTCTTC. It specifies CAIRGQGSYNEQFF.

This sequence joins TRBV7-3 and TRBJ1-2, with D perhaps matching TRBD1 (5 bases). The CDR3 runs 15 residues. Trimming took 2 bases from V and 8 from J, leaving 18 bases between them. Germline V gene lookup returns CDR1 SGHTA and CDR2 FQGTGA. The CDR3 region is CASSLEVGGRRGYTF. The CDR3 DNA is TGTGCCAGCAGCTTAGAAGTCGGGGGTCGTCGGGGCTACACCTTC.

The CDR3 protein is CASSYTEVGEKLFF. The CDR3 nucleotides are TGTGCCAGCAGTTACACAGAGGTGGGAGAAAAACTGTTTTTT. The gene calls are TRBV6-6 and TRBJ1-4; D is ambiguous. Germline V lookup: CDR1 MNHNY, CDR2 SVGAGI (reference sequence). This CDR3 has 14 amino acids. V lost 2 bases and J lost 8, with 12 bases in between.

This chain uses TRBV5-4 with TRBJ2-1; D unclear. The V gene's germline CDR1 is SGHNT and CDR2 YYREEE (reference sequence). V gave up 10 bases and J gave up 5 bases, with 13 bases separating them. The CDR3 spans 12 residues. This CDR3 is CAVFLRDNEQFF. CDR3 sequence (DNA): TGTGCCGTCTTTCTCCGGGACAATGAGCAGTTCTTC.

J is TRBJ1-1 and V is TRBV11-3; a weak D match, TRBD1 (6 bases). CDR1 and CDR2 from the germline V gene are SGHNT and YENEEA. This CDR3 has 15 amino acids. V lost 5 bases, J lost 0 bases, and 13 bases lay in between. The CDR3 bases are TGTGCCAGCAGCCAACAGGGTTCGGTGAACACTGAAGCTTTCTTT. It yields the protein CASSQQGSVNTEAFF.